The count of the clone carrying this T cell receptor (beta chain) is one. The CDR3 runs 12 residues. Germline values: CDR1 GTSNPN, CDR2 SVGIG (reference sequence). Between the trimmed V and J ends, which lost 5 bases and 4 bases, there was a span of 9 bases. The data originate from a study of blood T cell repertoires in COVID-19. Study information: The United States, Italy and Spain were the sources of the acute and convalescent COVID-19 samples. Sources were T cells, B-cell-depleted T cells, or PBMCs; the material itself was cDNA or gDNA.

Assay used: immunoSEQ multiplex PCR; TCRdb lists only in-frame clones, some missing. The sample carries fewer than 10,000 clones, roughly nine tenths recorded once. V gene TRBV30 combines with J gene TRBJ1-5; no clear D. The sequence came from a man aged 55 to 69 with acute or convalescent COVID-19. Sequencing input: peripheral blood. The CDR3 region is CAWSGGNQPQHF. The CDR3 DNA follows: TGTGCCTGGTCAGGAGGGAATCAGCCCCAGCATTTT.